The next 17 T cell receptor beta chains were all read from a single sample in a study of cytotoxic CD8 clonotypes in ibrutinib-treated CLL. The protocol was immunoSEQ multiplex PCR, while the TCRdb copy is restricted to in-frame clones and leaves out a portion. The table includes 110,000 to 150,000 clones, roughly three quarters detected once. The sequences come from PBMCs, collected after 12 months of ibrutinib treatment. The receptors stem from a human donor with chronic lymphocytic leukemia.

The rearrangement uses TRBV12-5 and TRBJ2-7, with D perhaps matching TRBD1 or TRBD2 (5 bases each). Germline lookup yields CDR1 LGHNT and CDR2 FRNRAP. V was shortened by 6 bases and J by 3 bases, with 18 bases between the two germline ends. The CDR3 consists of 15 residues. CDR3 amino acids: CASGYQTGTDYEQYF. The CDR3 DNA sequence: TGTGCTAGTGGATACCAAACGGGGACGGACTACGAGCAGTACTTC.

V gene TRBV28 combines with J gene TRBJ2-7; perhaps D is TRBD1 or TRBD2 (5 bases each). The germline V gene has CDR1 MDHEN and CDR2 SYDVKM. Trimming took 6 bases from V and 4 from J, leaving 19 bases between them. The CDR3 sequence is 15 residues long. In nucleotides, the CDR3 is TGTGCCAGCAGATCATACGGGGCAGGATGGTACGAGCAGTACTTC. Its protein product is CASRSYGAGWYEQYF.

The rearrangement links TRBV7-8 to TRBJ1-2; 7 bases map to TRBD1. The V gene end was trimmed by 4 bases and the J gene end by 4 bases; junction bases not matched to a gene: 12. The CDR3 is made up of 16 amino acids. Germline V gene lookup returns CDR1 SGHVS and CDR2 FQNEAQ. CDR3 sequence (DNA): TGTGCCAGCAGCTCCCGGGACAGCGGGCTCATCTATGGCTACACCTTC. Translating gives CASSSRDSGLIYGYTF.

The J gene is TRBJ2-7, the V gene TRBV9; TRBD2 matches at 12 bases. The junction had 8 bases not matched to a gene; V was cut back by 3 bases and J by 7 bases. This CDR3 has 15 amino acids. Germline V gene sequence: CDR1 SGDLS, CDR2 YYNGEE. CDR3 sequence reads: CASSALAGGPGEQYF. The CDR3 DNA reads as TGTGCCAGCAGCGCCCTAGCGGGAGGGCCGGGAGAGCAGTACTTC.

V and J are TRBV7-8 and TRBJ1-2; TRBD1 matches 10 bases. The CDR3 runs 18 residues. Germline CDR1 reads SGHVS; CDR2 reads FQNEAQ. With V trimmed by 0 bases and J by 8 bases, 15 bases remained unmatched. CDR3 nucleotide sequence: TGTGCCAGCAGCTTAGCTTCGACAGGGGGCTATAGAGGTTTCGGCTACACCTTC. Translation gives CASSLASTGGYRGFGYTF.

The chain joins TRBV28 to TRBJ1-2; TRBD1 might be the D (5 bases). V dropped 7 bases and J dropped 2 bases, with 14 bases sitting between them. The germline V gene has CDR1 MDHEN and CDR2 SYDVKM. This CDR3 region has 14 residues. CDR3 sequence (DNA): TGTGCCAGCACCCTATTGTCAGGGAACTATGGCTACACCTTC. Protein: CASTLLSGNYGYTF.

This rearrangement joins TRBV7-3 to TRBJ2-1; TRBD2 agrees at 12 bases. This CDR3 has 16 residues. With V trimmed by 5 bases and J by 7 bases, 9 bases remained unmatched. Germline lookup yields CDR1 SGHTA and CDR2 FQGTGA. The CDR3 nucleotides are TGTGCCAGCAGCACCCTAGCGGGAGGGCCGGGAAATGAGCAGTTCTTC. It encodes CASSTLAGGPGNEQFF. Using reference TRBV7-3 and TRBJ2-1 for the parts outside the CDR3, the full variable domain is GAGVSQTPSNKVTEKGKYVELRCDPISGHTALYWYRQSLGQGPEFLIYFQGTGAADDSGLPNDRFFAVRPEGSVSTLKIQRTERGDSAVYLCASSTLAGGPGNEQFFGPGTRLTVL.

This chain joins TRBV6-5 and TRBJ2-1; D gene unclear. Germline loops: CDR1 MNHEY, CDR2 SVGAGI. V was trimmed by 5 bases and J by 3 bases, leaving 5 bases between them. The CDR3 length is 12 residues. CDR3 sequence (DNA): TGTGCCAGCAGTCGAAACTACAATGAGCAGTTCTTC. Its translation is CASSRNYNEQFF.

The chain has TRBV4-3 and TRBJ2-5; a possible D gene is TRBD2 (6 bases). CDR3 length equals 17 residues. CDR1 LGHNA and CDR2 YSLEER come from the germline V gene. Trimming cost V 0 bases and J 5 bases, with 19 bases left between them. For the CDR3, the DNA is TGCGCCAGCAGCCAAGATGGGCCGGGGGTCAGCCCCGAGACCCAGTACTTC. Protein sequence: CASSQDGPGVSPETQYF.

A remark on this clone: The sample has other DNA sequences that encode this CDR3 too. This chain links TRBV10-3 with TRBJ1-5; D is perhaps TRBD1 (5 bases). Trimming pared 0 bases from V and 4 bases from J, leaving 7 bases between. Germline values: CDR1 ENHRY, CDR2 SYGVKD. The CDR3 contains 14 residues. The CDR3 DNA reads as TGTGCCATCAGTGAGTCGGGGGGGAATCAGCCCCAGCATTTT. Amino acids: CAISESGGNQPQHF.

The chain combines TRBV28 with TRBJ2-7, with a tentative D call TRBD1 (6 bases). The length of the CDR3 is 12 residues. Trimming left V 4 bases short and J 5 bases short, with 9 bases between. Germline V gives CDR1 MDHEN, CDR2 SYDVKM. The CDR3 loop is CASSSGVHEQYF. The CDR3 nucleotides are TGTGCCAGCAGTTCAGGGGTCCACGAGCAGTACTTC. Using reference TRBV28 and TRBJ2-7 for the parts outside the CDR3, the full variable domain is DVKVTQSSRYLVKRTGEKVFLECVQDMDHENMFWYRQDPGLGLRLIYFSYDVKMKEKGDIPEGYSVSREKKERFSLILESASTNQTSMYLCASSSGVHEQYFGPGTRLTVT.

V usage is TRBV5-6 and J usage is TRBJ2-7; 7 bases match TRBD1. The CDR3 spans 14 residues. The J segment lost 4 bases and the V segment lost 4 bases, leaving 8 bases of the junction unmatched. Germline V gene sequence: CDR1 SGHDT, CDR2 YYEEEE. CDR3 coding DNA: TGTGCCAGCAGCCGTATCGGGACAGAATACGAGCAGTACTTC. This sequence encodes CASSRIGTEYEQYF.

J is TRBJ2-3 and V is TRBV18; D ambiguous. The germline gives CDR1 KGHSH, CDR2 LQKENI. CDR3 size: 14 residues. Trimming shortened V by 6 bases and J by 2 bases, and 12 bases separated the two germline ends. CDR3 loop: CASSVWTDTDTQYF. CDR3 DNA sequence: TGTGCCAGCTCCGTTTGGACCGACACAGATACGCAGTATTTT.

The chain combines TRBV18 with TRBJ1-1; TRBD1 might be the D (6 bases). Germline V gene data show CDR1 as KGHSH and CDR2 as LQKENI. The CDR3 runs to 13 residues. Between the trimmed V and J ends, which lost 6 bases and 4 bases, there was a span of 12 bases. The CDR3 sequence is CASSRGGRTEAFF. The CDR3 DNA sequence: TGTGCCAGCTCCCGAGGGGGTCGCACTGAAGCTTTCTTT.

V usage is TRBV10-1 and J usage is TRBJ2-3, with a weak D call TRBD2 (6 bases). The CDR3 loop spans 17 amino acids. Trimming left V 2 bases short and J 2 bases short, with 17 bases between. The germline V gene encodes CDR1 WNHNN and CDR2 SYGVQD (reference sequence). CDR3 in DNA: TGCGCCAGCAGTGAGGGCGGGAAAGGAACTATCACAGATACGCAGTATTTT. Its protein is CASSEGGKGTITDTQYF.

This chain connects TRBV10-1 to TRBJ2-7, with D unresolved. The germline V and J ends were trimmed by 2 bases and 3 bases, with 14 bases remaining between them. The CDR3 has 15 residues. Looked up from germline, CDR1 is WNHNN and CDR2 is SYGVQD (reference sequence). The CDR3 is CASSERLSSLYEQYF. DNA for the CDR3: TGCGCCAGCAGTGAGCGTCTATCGTCGCTCTACGAGCAGTACTTC.

The chain employs TRBV29-1 and TRBJ1-2, with TRBD1 matching 7 bases. The CDR3 runs to 13 residues. V trimming: 7 bases; J trimming: 4 bases; junction bases outside the gene matches: 9. Germline V CDR1 and CDR2: SQVTM, ANQGSEA. DNA of the CDR3: TGCAGCGCACTACAGGGGAGCGGCTATGGCTACACCTTC. This gives the protein CSALQGSGYGYTF.